The sequence of this T cell receptor beta chain was determined in a study of T cells in localized non-small cell lung cancer. General study results and limits: Sequencing involved a lone tumor region, leaving heterogeneity possible. Clonality of T cells reached its maximum in uninvolved adjacent lung, surpassing tumor. Turning up in adjacent lung were a median approximately 50 of the top 100 tumor clones.

Clones were sequenced by immunoSEQ multiplex PCR, and TCRdb holds only the in-frame ones, with some missing. In the table there are tens of thousands of clones, around 90% of which are singletons. Unmatched junction bases numbered 6, after V lost 0 bases and J lost 2 bases. Germline-derived CDR1 and CDR2 are MGHDK and SYGVNS. The CDR3 has 17 residues. On this clone itself: Antigen: not known.

The rearrangement joins TRBV25-1 to TRBJ1-4; 7 bases fit TRBD1. The sample was peripheral blood, taken before any cancer treatment. The TCR originated in a woman aged 35 to 70 with stage I lung adenocarcinoma. In DNA, the CDR3 is TGTGCCAGCAGTGAATACGGCAGGGGGTTGACTAATGAAAAACTGTTTTTT. This encodes CASSEYGRGLTNEKLFF.